The next 9 T cell receptor beta chains were all read from a single sample in a study of blood T cells in healthy people across ages (dated by TCRdb to about 2015). Libraries came from 5' RACE. Sequenced on an Illumina HiSeq 2500. A second PCR of about 6 to 12 cycles was run with a J-beta primer mix and a sample-barcoded 5' primer. TCRdb reprocessing: public reads trimmed at Q25 with fastp, clones called with MiXCR, in-frame beta chains kept. CDR3 protein sequences are deduplicated, and each keeps its most common genes and DNA. This sample holds about 570,000 distinct CDR3 sequences; 27% were observed only once. Clones ranked in the top ten supply about a fifth of the sample. Sample: blood. The receptors shown here come from a woman between 65 and 79 years old in good health.

The V gene is TRBV6-2 or TRBV6-3, the J gene TRBJ1-6, with D possibly TRBD1 on 5 matching bases. Trimming removed 5 bases from V and 8 bases from J, with 16 bases in between. Looked up from germline, CDR1 is MNHEY and CDR2 is SVGEGT. The length of the CDR3 is 15 residues. CDR3 sequence: CASSTGRRLHSPLHF. The CDR3 coding sequence is TGTGCCAGCAGTACAGGACGACGACTCCATTCACCCCTCCACTTT.

This clonotype occurred a few times. The chain is built from TRBV20-1 and TRBJ2-3; D uncertain. V was shortened by 2 bases and J by 4 bases, with 7 bases between the two germline ends. Germline V gives CDR1 DFQATT, CDR2 SNEGSKA (reference sequence). CDR3 length: 12 residues. The CDR3 here is CSARIGADTQYF. CDR3 sequence (DNA): TGCAGTGCTAGAATAGGCGCAGATACGCAGTATTTT.

This chain connects TRBV5-1 to TRBJ2-5; 12 bases agree with TRBD2. Germline loops: CDR1 SGHRS, CDR2 YFSETQ. V was clipped by 4 bases and J by 5 bases; unmatched bases: 9. The CDR3 consists of 16 residues. CDR3 nucleotides: TGCGCCAGCAGCATAATGACTAGCGGGGGTTCGGAGACCCAGTACTTC. Encoded protein: CASSIMTSGGSETQYF. Complete variable domain (other parts from reference TRBV5-1 and TRBJ2-5): KAGVTQTPRYLIKTRGQQVTLSCSPISGHRSVSWYQQTPGQGLQFLFEYFSETQRNKGNFPGRFSGRQFSNSRSEMNVSTLELGDSALYLCASSIMTSGGSETQYFGPGTRLLVL.

In this sample, this clonotype turned up a few times. J is TRBJ1-1 and V is TRBV29-1, with D perhaps TRBD1 (6 bases). CDR3 length: 14 amino acids. V dropped 3 bases and J dropped 1 base, with 12 bases sitting between them. Germline V gives CDR1 SQVTM, CDR2 ANQGSEA. The CDR3 DNA sequence: TGCAGCGTTGACGGAGCCAGGGGGAACACTGAAGCTTTCTTT. Amino acids: CSVDGARGNTEAFF.

The chain recombines TRBV20-1 with TRBJ2-3; D gene ambiguous. The V and J ends lost 6 bases and 0 bases respectively, with 4 bases between them. The V gene's germline CDR1 is DFQATT and CDR2 SNEGSKA (reference sequence). The CDR3 contains 11 residues. The CDR3 protein is CSAPSTDTQYF. The CDR3 nucleotides are TGCAGTGCCCCCAGCACAGATACGCAGTATTTT.

The chain carries TRBV5-1 and TRBJ2-1; 9 nucleotides match TRBD2. CDR3 length: 17 residues. The V and J ends lost 3 bases and 6 bases, in that order; junction bases with no gene match: 13. Germline V gene sequence: CDR1 SGHRS, CDR2 YFSETQ. The CDR3: CASSWALGTSRSNEQFF. CDR3 nucleotide sequence: TGCGCCAGCAGCTGGGCCCTTGGGACTAGCCGTAGCAATGAGCAGTTCTTC.

There are a few counts of this clonotype. The chain recombines TRBV12-3 or TRBV12-4 with TRBJ2-3; TRBD2 matches at 7 bases. This CDR3 is 15 amino acids long. The junction had 9 bases not matched to a gene; V was cut back by 5 bases and J by 4 bases. CDR3 residues: CASSPSSGSPDTQYF. CDR3 DNA: TGTGCCAGCAGTCCCTCTAGCGGATCTCCAGATACGCAGTATTTT.

This chain joins TRBV20-1 and TRBJ2-1; 7 positions agree with TRBD1. V was clipped by 6 bases and J by 2 bases; unmatched bases: 7. This CDR3 has 14 residues. The germline V gene encodes CDR1 DFQATT and CDR2 SNEGSKA (reference sequence). CDR3 loop: CSAPGQGAYNEQFF. For the CDR3, the DNA is TGCAGTGCCCCGGGCCAGGGGGCCTACAATGAGCAGTTCTTC.

In this sample, this clonotype turned up a few times. V and J are TRBV6-2 or TRBV6-3 and TRBJ2-5, with D uncertain. From germline, CDR1 is MNHEY and CDR2 SVGEGT. The V end lost 4 bases, the J end lost 9 bases, and 9 bases lay between the germline ends. The CDR3 totals 11 residues. Here the CDR3 DNA reads TGTGCCAGCAGTTTCGACGTGGCCCAGTACTTC. Its translation: CASSFDVAQYF.